The rows below give T cell receptor beta chains drawn from one sample of a study of early T cells in non-severe SARS-CoV-2 infection. Each CDR3 protein gets one entry after TCRdb re-called the 5' RACE reads with MiXCR. Of just over 70,000 distinct CDR3 sequences listed, about an eighth were seen once; the top ten hold around 1.3%. Sequencing was performed on whole blood. All receptors derive from an adult who was a healthcare worker with PCR-confirmed SARS-CoV-2 infection or an uninfected control (not recorded which). CDR3s include the opening cysteine and the closing phenylalanine or tryptophan. Fields, in order: V gene, clone size, CDR3 length, D gene, J gene, CDR3 protein, CDR3 DNA. A D gene is named only where the DNA matches it firmly. The listing skips clone size in some rows; elsewhere it reads once, few, many or a size class.

TRBV11-3,many,14,-,TRBJ2-3,CASSFQEDTDTQYF,TGTGCCAGCAGCTTTCAGGAGGACACAGATACGCAGTATTTT
TRBV5-5,-,13,-,TRBJ1-5,CASSPTALGSKHF,TGTGCCAGCAGCCCCACGGCCCTTGGGAGCAAGCATTTT
TRBV7-2,many,15,-,TRBJ2-1,CASSLGRLRYNEQFF,TGTGCCAGCAGCTTAGGCCGGCTCCGGTACAATGAGCAGTTCTTC
TRBV20-1,many,13,-,TRBJ2-7,CSARESHAREQYF,TGCAGTGCTAGAGAGTCCCACGCCCGCGAGCAGTACTTC
TRBV5-1,few,13,TRBD1,TRBJ1-1,CASRSLGTAEAFF,TGCGCCAGCAGGTCGCTTGGGACAGCTGAAGCTTTCTTT
TRBV7-9,many,15,TRBD2,TRBJ2-3,CASSLPLAGGDTQYF,TGTGCCAGCAGCCTCCCGCTAGCGGGGGGAGATACGCAGTATTTT
TRBV20-1,many,11,TRBD1,TRBJ2-7,CSAGDSYEQYF,TGCAGTGCTGGGGACAGCTACGAGCAGTACTTC
TRBV11-2,many,16,TRBD2,TRBJ2-7,CASSPPGLAGASEQYF,TGTGCCAGCAGCCCTCCCGGGCTAGCGGGAGCCTCCGAGCAGTACTTC
TRBV2,many,12,-,TRBJ1-1,CASSGDVHKAFF,TGTGCCAGCAGCGGGGACGTTCATAAAGCTTTCTTT
TRBV29-1,many,12,-,TRBJ1-5,CSVRDSNQPQHF,TGCAGCGTTAGGGACAGCAATCAGCCCCAGCATTTT
TRBV20-1,-,14,TRBD2,TRBJ2-7,CSARRLAPTYEQYF,TGCAGTGCTAGGAGACTAGCGCCGACCTACGAGCAGTACTTC
TRBV6-5,many,15,-,TRBJ1-3,CASSYSRLSGNTIYF,TGTGCCAGCAGTTACTCGAGACTGAGTGGAAACACCATATATTTT
TRBV11-3,many,14,-,TRBJ1-1,CASSHGRMNTEAFF,TGTGCCAGCAGCCACGGACGGATGAACACTGAAGCTTTCTTT
TRBV15,-,13,-,TRBJ2-1,CATSPLLAREQFF,TGTGCCACTTCTCCGTTGTTAGCCCGTGAGCAGTTCTTC
TRBV25-1,many,13,-,TRBJ2-7,CASSTRGLYEQYF,TGTGCCAGCAGTACCCGGGGCCTCTACGAGCAGTACTTC
TRBV20-1,many,13,-,TRBJ2-5,CSARSDTQETQYF,TGCAGTGCTAGATCGGACACGCAAGAGACCCAGTACTTC
TRBV6-2/TRBV6-3,-,15,-,TRBJ2-3,CASSYSKPGTDTQYF,TGTGCCAGCAGTTACTCGAAACCGGGCACAGATACGCAGTATTTT
TRBV7-8,many,16,-,TRBJ1-4,CASSRRGRRTNEKLFF,TGTGCCAGCAGCCGAAGAGGCAGACGGACTAATGAAAAACTGTTTTTT
TRBV19,many,14,-,TRBJ2-1,CASSDLREVGKQFF,TGTGCCAGTAGTGACTTACGGGAAGTTGGTAAGCAGTTCTTC
TRBV27,many,12,TRBD1,TRBJ2-7,CASSDRAYEQYF,TGTGCCAGCAGTGACAGGGCCTACGAGCAGTACTTC
TRBV18,many,15,-,TRBJ1-3,CASSHNAGAGNTIYF,TGTGCCAGCTCACACAACGCAGGGGCCGGAAACACCATATATTTT
TRBV7-9,many,16,-,TRBJ1-1,CAVARQDREFWTEAFF,TGTGCCGTAGCACGCCAAGACCGGGAGTTTTGGACTGAAGCTTTCTTT
TRBV25-1,many,11,-,TRBJ2-7,CASSEPHEQYF,TGTGCCAGCAGTGAACCCCACGAGCAGTACTTC
TRBV7-2,-,15,-,TRBJ2-5,CASSLAVRRQETQYF,TGTGCCAGCAGCTTAGCGGTACGGCGACAAGAGACCCAGTACTTC
TRBV29-1,-,13,-,TRBJ2-4,CSVGILAKNIQYF,TGCAGCGTTGGCATTCTGGCCAAAAACATTCAGTACTTC
TRBV6-2/TRBV6-3,-,16,-,TRBJ1-1,CASSYRAPFWGTEAFF,TGTGCCAGCAGTTACCGAGCCCCTTTCTGGGGCACTGAAGCTTTCTTT
TRBV12-3/TRBV12-4,many,13,-,TRBJ2-3,CASSPDSTDTQYF,TGTGCCAGCAGTCCCGACAGCACAGATACGCAGTATTTT
TRBV2,few,19,TRBD2,TRBJ2-2,CATDNPGLAGGLNTGELFF,TGTGCCACGGATAACCCGGGACTAGCGGGAGGGCTAAACACCGGGGAGCTGTTTTTT
TRBV28,-,16,TRBD1,TRBJ2-1,CASSFPGQGWSDEQFF,TGTGCCAGCAGTTTTCCGGGACAGGGGTGGTCTGATGAGCAGTTCTTC
TRBV20-1,many,11,-,TRBJ1-1,CSAPFRAEAFF,TGCAGTGCCCCATTCAGGGCTGAAGCTTTCTTT
TRBV5-4,many,15,-,TRBJ1-4,CASSLGEATNEKLFF,TGTGCCAGCAGCTTAGGGGAAGCAACTAATGAAAAACTGTTTTTT
TRBV30,many,14,TRBD2,TRBJ2-7,CAWSGLAASYEQYF,TGTGCCTGGAGTGGACTAGCGGCGTCCTACGAGCAGTACTTC
TRBV2,many,13,-,TRBJ2-2,CASRDHQAGELFF,TGTGCCAGCCGGGACCATCAAGCCGGGGAGCTGTTTTTT
TRBV20-1,many,14,TRBD1,TRBJ2-7,CSAQTGGGSYEQYF,TGCAGTGCTCAGACAGGGGGCGGCTCCTACGAGCAGTACTTC
TRBV27,many,16,TRBD1,TRBJ1-6,CASSLDWGGGDSPLHF,TGTGCCAGCAGTTTAGACTGGGGAGGGGGCGATTCACCCCTCCACTTT
TRBV20-1,-,15,TRBD2,TRBJ2-3,CSARVSGGAGDTQYF,TGCAGTGCTAGAGTTAGCGGGGGGGCCGGAGATACGCAGTATTTT
TRBV6-1,-,15,TRBD2,TRBJ2-7,CASSEGAGTSDEQYF,TGTGCCAGCAGTGAAGGGGCAGGGACTAGCGACGAGCAGTACTTC
TRBV12-3/TRBV12-4,many,15,TRBD2,TRBJ2-1,CASTHRGLGGNEQFF,TGTGCCAGCACCCACCGGGGACTAGGCGGGAATGAGCAGTTCTTC
TRBV12-5,-,12,-,TRBJ2-3,CASGLEDVPYLF,TGTGCTAGTGGTTTGGAGGACGTACCCTATCTATTT
TRBV24-1,many,16,-,TRBJ2-5,CATSAGGAGLQETQYF,TGTGCCACCAGCGCCGGGGGCGCGGGCCTCCAAGAGACCCAGTACTTC
TRBV7-9,many,14,TRBD1,TRBJ2-3,CASSSWTGTDTQYF,TGTGCCAGCAGCTCTTGGACAGGGACAGATACGCAGTATTTT
TRBV28,many,14,-,TRBJ1-1,CASRTRTADTEAFF,TGTGCCAGCAGGACCAGAACGGCGGACACTGAAGCTTTCTTT
TRBV5-1,many,15,-,TRBJ2-7,CASSLVQAVSYEQYF,TGCGCCAGCAGCTTGGTACAGGCGGTTTCCTACGAGCAGTACTTC
TRBV20-1,-,13,TRBD1,TRBJ1-6,CSAAGQPNSSLHF,TGCAGTGCCGCGGGACAGCCGAATTCATCCCTCCACTTT
TRBV7-2,many,15,-,TRBJ1-2,CASSLAENRGDGYTF,TGTGCCAGCAGCTTAGCGGAGAATCGAGGGGATGGCTACACCTTC
TRBV7-2,many,15,-,TRBJ2-7,CASSQATGNPYEQYF,TGTGCCAGCAGCCAGGCCACCGGGAACCCCTACGAGCAGTACTTC
TRBV29-1,few,13,TRBD1,TRBJ1-1,CSATGTANTEAFF,TGCAGCGCGACCGGGACAGCGAACACTGAAGCTTTCTTT
TRBV7-9,many,14,-,TRBJ2-7,CASSAGAVSYEQYF,TGTGCCAGCAGCGCTGGGGCCGTCTCCTACGAGCAGTACTTC
TRBV4-3,-,15,-,TRBJ2-1,CASSPLAFTYNEQFF,TGCGCCAGCAGCCCCCTAGCGTTTACCTACAATGAGCAGTTCTTC
TRBV7-6,-,14,-,TRBJ2-1,CASSVLEGNNEQFF,TGTGCCAGCAGCGTTCTAGAGGGGAACAATGAGCAGTTCTTC
TRBV27,few,14,-,TRBJ2-7,CASSPWTAAYEQYF,TGTGCCAGCAGCCCCTGGACAGCGGCCTACGAGCAGTACTTC
TRBV6-2/TRBV6-3,-,12,-,TRBJ1-2,CASSYAAYGYTF,TGTGCCAGCAGTTACGCAGCATATGGCTACACCTTC
TRBV20-1,many,13,TRBD2,TRBJ2-1,CSAIAGGINEQFF,TGCAGTGCTATAGCGGGGGGGATCAATGAGCAGTTCTTC
TRBV7-6,many,13,-,TRBJ1-5,CASSRHRDQPQHF,TGTGCCAGCAGCAGACACAGGGATCAGCCCCAGCATTTT
TRBV23-1,many,12,-,TRBJ1-1,CASRNRNTEAFF,TGCGCCAGCAGGAACAGGAACACTGAAGCTTTCTTT
TRBV4-2,few,15,TRBD1,TRBJ1-4,CASSPTGGYREKLFF,TGTGCCAGCAGCCCGACAGGGGGTTATCGGGAAAAACTGTTTTTT
TRBV2,few,15,-,TRBJ2-2,CASNKDLANTGELFF,TGTGCCAGCAACAAGGACTTGGCGAACACCGGGGAGCTGTTTTTT
TRBV19,many,17,TRBD2,TRBJ2-3,CASSTHRTSRSTDTQYF,TGTGCCAGTAGTACCCATCGGACTAGCCGTAGCACAGATACGCAGTATTTT
TRBV18,many,13,TRBD1,TRBJ2-7,CASSLTGENEQYF,TGTGCCAGCTCATTAACAGGGGAGAACGAGCAGTACTTC